What follows is one T cell receptor (beta chain) and its context. The antigen is undetermined. The data were taken from a study of cytomegalovirus exposure and HLA in healthy donors. Whole-study results and caveats: TCR association rates varied by HLA locus in a later analysis, with DRB1 highest and HLA-C lowest. Per a later analysis, 15,000 to 20,000 TCR beta sequences showed association with HLA alleles at 0.05 false discovery rate. Investigators reported approximately 150 TCR beta chains as tied to cytomegalovirus.

Primers included in the PCR were 60 Vbeta and 13 Jbeta primers. The method was immunoSEQ multiplex PCR; TCRdb's version includes in-frame clones alone and lacks a portion of them. The table has 200,000 or so clones, 65% to 90% seen once. Germline V CDR1 and CDR2: LNHDA, SQIVND (reference sequence). This CDR3 comprises 15 residues. V lost 5 bases, J lost 6 bases, and 6 bases stayed unmatched. The sample was PBMCs. The rearrangement uses TRBV19 and TRBJ1-5; 11 bases line up with TRBD1. This clonotype originated in a girl between 10 and 17 years old in good health and CMV-seronegative. For the CDR3, the DNA is TGTGCCAGTAGTGGGACAGGGGGAGGGGGTCAGCCCCAGCATTTT. It is translated as CASSGTGGGGQPQHF. Full variable domain (outside the CDR3, taken from reference TRBV19 and TRBJ1-5): DGGITQSPKYLFRKEGQNVTLSCEQNLNHDAMYWYRQDPGQGLRLIYYSQIVNDFQKGDIAEGYSVSREKKESFPLTVTSAQKNPTAFYLCASSGTGGGGQPQHFGDGTRLSIL.